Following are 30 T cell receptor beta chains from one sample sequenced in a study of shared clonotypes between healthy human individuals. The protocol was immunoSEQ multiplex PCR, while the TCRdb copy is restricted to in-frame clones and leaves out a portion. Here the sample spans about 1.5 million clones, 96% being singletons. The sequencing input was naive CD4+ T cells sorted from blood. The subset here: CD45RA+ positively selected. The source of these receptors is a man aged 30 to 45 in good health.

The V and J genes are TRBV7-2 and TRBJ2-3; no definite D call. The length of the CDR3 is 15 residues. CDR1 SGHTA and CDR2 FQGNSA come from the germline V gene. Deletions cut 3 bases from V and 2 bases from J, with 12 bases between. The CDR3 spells CASSLVSVNTDTQYF. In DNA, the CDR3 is TGTGCCAGCAGCTTGGTCAGCGTGAACACAGATACGCAGTATTTT.

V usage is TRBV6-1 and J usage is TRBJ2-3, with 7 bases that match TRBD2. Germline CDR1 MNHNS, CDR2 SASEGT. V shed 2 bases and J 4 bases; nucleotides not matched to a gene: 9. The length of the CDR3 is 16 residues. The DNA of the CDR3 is TGTGCCAGCAGTGAACTTGTGCGGGAGCTAGCAGATACGCAGTATTTT. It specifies CASSELVRELADTQYF.

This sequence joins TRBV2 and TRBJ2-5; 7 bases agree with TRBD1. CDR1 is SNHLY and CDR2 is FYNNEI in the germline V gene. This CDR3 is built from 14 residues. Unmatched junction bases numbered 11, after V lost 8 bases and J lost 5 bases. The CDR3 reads CASVKTGIGETQYF. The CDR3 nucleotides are TGTGCCAGCGTAAAGACAGGGATTGGCGAGACCCAGTACTTC.

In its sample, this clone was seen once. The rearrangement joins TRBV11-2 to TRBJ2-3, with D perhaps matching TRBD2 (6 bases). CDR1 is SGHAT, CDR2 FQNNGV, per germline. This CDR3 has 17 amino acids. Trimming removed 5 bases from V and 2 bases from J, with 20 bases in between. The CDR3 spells CASSLKAGPANTDTQYF. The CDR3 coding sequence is TGTGCCAGCAGCCTAAAGGCGGGACCAGCGAACACAGATACGCAGTATTTT. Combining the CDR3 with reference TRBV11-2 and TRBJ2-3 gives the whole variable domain EAGVAQSPRYKIIEKRQSVAFWCNPISGHATLYWYQQILGQGPKLLIQFQNNGVVDDSQLPKDRFSAERLKGVDSTLKIQPAKLEDSAVYLCASSLKAGPANTDTQYFGPGTRLTVL.

Here the CDR3 reads CASSPPRAMNTEAFF. The CDR3, as DNA: TGTGCCAGCAGTCCCCCCCGGGCCATGAACACTGAAGCTTTCTTT. The rearrangement joins TRBV28 to TRBJ1-1; D unresolved. Trimming took 5 bases from V and 0 from J, leaving 13 bases between them. Germline V gene data show CDR1 as MDHEN and CDR2 as SYDVKM. This CDR3 is 15 amino acids long.

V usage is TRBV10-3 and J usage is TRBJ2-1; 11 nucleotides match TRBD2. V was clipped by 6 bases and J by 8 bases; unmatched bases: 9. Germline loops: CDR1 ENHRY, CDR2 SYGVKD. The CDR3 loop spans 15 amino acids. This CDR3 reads CAIRAGTSGEDEQFF. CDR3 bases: TGTGCCATCAGAGCCGGGACTAGCGGCGAAGATGAGCAGTTCTTC.

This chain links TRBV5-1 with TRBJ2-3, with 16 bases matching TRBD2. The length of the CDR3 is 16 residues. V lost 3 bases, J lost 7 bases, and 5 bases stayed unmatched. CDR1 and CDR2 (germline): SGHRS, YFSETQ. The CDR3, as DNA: TGCGCCAGCAGCTCAGGGACTAGCGGGAGGGGCCATACGCAGTATTTT. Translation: CASSSGTSGRGHTQYF.

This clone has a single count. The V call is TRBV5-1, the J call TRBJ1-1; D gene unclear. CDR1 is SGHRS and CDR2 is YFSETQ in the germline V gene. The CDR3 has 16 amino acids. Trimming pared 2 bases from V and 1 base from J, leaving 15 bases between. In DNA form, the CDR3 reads TGCGCCAGCAGCTTACCCCCGGGCGGGAAGAACACTGAAGCTTTCTTT. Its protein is CASSLPPGGKNTEAFF.

The DNA of the CDR3 is TGCGCCAGCAGCTTGGAGGGACCCAATCAGCCCCAGCATTTT. Amino acids: CASSLEGPNQPQHF. The chain combines TRBV5-1 with TRBJ1-5; the D gene is possibly TRBD1 (5 bases). Trimming took 0 bases from V and 3 from J, leaving 7 bases between them. The CDR3 sequence is 14 residues long. Looked up from germline, CDR1 is SGHRS and CDR2 is YFSETQ.

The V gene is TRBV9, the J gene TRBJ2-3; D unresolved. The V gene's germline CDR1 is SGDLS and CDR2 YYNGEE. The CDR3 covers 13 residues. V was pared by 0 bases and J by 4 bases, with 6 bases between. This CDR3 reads CASSVELPDTQYF. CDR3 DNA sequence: TGTGCCAGCAGCGTAGAACTCCCAGATACGCAGTATTTT.

The CDR3 sequence: CASSPIGRDYEQYF. The DNA for the CDR3 is TGTGCCAGCTCACCAATCGGCAGGGACTACGAGCAGTACTTC. The V and J genes are TRBV18 and TRBJ2-7; possible D gene TRBD1, 5 bases. The length of the CDR3 is 14 residues. Germline assignment: CDR1 KGHSH and CDR2 LQKENI. V gave up 2 bases and J gave up 3 bases, with 11 bases separating them.

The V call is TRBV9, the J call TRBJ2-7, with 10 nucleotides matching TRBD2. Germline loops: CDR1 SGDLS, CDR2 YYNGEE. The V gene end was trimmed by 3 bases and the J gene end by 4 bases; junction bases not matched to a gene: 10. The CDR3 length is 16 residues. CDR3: CASSAEAGGPLYEQYF. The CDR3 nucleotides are TGTGCCAGCAGCGCAGAAGCGGGAGGGCCTTTATACGAGCAGTACTTC.

The CDR3 nucleotides are TGTGCCAGCAGTTTAATAGGGGCCGCGGACACTGAAGCTTTCTTT. Its translation is CASSLIGAADTEAFF. The rearrangement links TRBV27 to TRBJ1-1, with TRBD1 as a possible D gene (5 bases). V lost 2 bases and J lost 3, with 13 bases in between. Germline values: CDR1 MNHEY, CDR2 SMNVEV (reference sequence). The CDR3 has 15 amino acids.

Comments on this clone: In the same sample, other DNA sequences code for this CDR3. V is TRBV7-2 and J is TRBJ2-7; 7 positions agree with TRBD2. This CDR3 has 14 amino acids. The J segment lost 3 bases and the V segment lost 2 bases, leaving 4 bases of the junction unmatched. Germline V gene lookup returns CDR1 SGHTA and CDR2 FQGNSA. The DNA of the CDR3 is TGTGCCAGCAGCTTACTAGCGGCTAGCTACGAGCAGTACTTC. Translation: CASSLLAASYEQYF.

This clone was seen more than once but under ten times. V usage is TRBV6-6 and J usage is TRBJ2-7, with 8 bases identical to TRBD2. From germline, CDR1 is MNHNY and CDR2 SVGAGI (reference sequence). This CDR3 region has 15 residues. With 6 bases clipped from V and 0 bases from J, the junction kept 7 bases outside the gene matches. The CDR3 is CASSYASGSSYEQYF. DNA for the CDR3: TGTGCCAGCAGCTACGCAAGCGGGAGCTCCTACGAGCAGTACTTC.

The CDR3 protein is CASSPPSGLNYEQYF. The DNA of the CDR3 is TGTGCCAGCTCACCACCGTCCGGGTTAAACTACGAGCAGTACTTC. The chain links TRBV18 to TRBJ2-7; D is ambiguous. Trimming left V 0 bases short and J 3 bases short, with 12 bases between. Germline values: CDR1 KGHSH, CDR2 LQKENI. CDR3 length equals 15 residues.

The CDR3, as DNA: TGTGCCAGCAGCTTATTTGTGTCAGGGGCCGGGGAGCTGTTTTTT. As protein: CASSLFVSGAGELFF. The rearrangement uses TRBV7-6 and TRBJ2-2; D possibly corresponds to TRBD1 (6 bases). With 2 bases removed from V and 6 bases from J, the gap between germline ends came to 13 bases. CDR1 and CDR2 (germline): SGHVS, FNYEAQ. The CDR3 loop spans 15 amino acids. Filled out from reference TRBV7-6 and TRBJ2-2, the complete variable domain reads GAGVSQSPRYKVTKRGQDVALRCDPISGHVSLYWYRQALGQGPEFLTYFNYEAQQDKSGLPNDRFSAERPEGSISTLTIQRTEQRDSAMYRCASSLFVSGAGELFFGEGSRLTVL.

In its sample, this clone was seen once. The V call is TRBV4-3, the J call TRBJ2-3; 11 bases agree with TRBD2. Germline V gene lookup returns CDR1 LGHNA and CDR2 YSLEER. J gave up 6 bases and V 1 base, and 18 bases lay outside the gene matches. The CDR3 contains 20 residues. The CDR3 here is CASSQGISGRGARVVDTQYF. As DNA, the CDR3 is TGCGCCAGCAGCCAAGGAATTAGCGGGAGGGGTGCCAGGGTCGTGGATACGCAGTATTTT.

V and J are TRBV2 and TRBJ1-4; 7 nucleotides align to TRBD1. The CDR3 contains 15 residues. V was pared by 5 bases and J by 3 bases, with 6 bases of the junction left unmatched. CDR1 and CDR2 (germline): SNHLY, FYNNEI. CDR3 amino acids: CASSTTGDSNEKLFF. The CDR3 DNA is TGTGCCAGCAGTACTACAGGGGATTCTAATGAAAAACTGTTTTTT. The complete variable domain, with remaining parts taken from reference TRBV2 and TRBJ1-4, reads EPEVTQTPSHQVTQMGQEVILRCVPISNHLYFYWYRQILGQKVEFLVSFYNNEISEKSEIFDDQFSVERPDGSNFTLKIRSTKLEDSAMYFCASSTTGDSNEKLFFGSGTQLSVL.

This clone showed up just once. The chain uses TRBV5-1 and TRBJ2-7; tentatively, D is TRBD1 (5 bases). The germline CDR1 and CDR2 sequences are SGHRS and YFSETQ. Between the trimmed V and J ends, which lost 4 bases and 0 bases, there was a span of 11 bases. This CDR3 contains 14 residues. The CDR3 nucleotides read TGCGCCAGCAGCACAGGACCGGGCTCCTACGAGCAGTACTTC. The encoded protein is CASSTGPGSYEQYF.

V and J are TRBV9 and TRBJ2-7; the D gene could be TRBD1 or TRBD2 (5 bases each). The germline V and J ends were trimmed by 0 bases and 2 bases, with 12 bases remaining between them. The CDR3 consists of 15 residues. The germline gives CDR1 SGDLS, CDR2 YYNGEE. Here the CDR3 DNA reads TGTGCCAGCAGCGTAGGTCGGGGACCCACCTACGAGCAGTACTTC. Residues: CASSVGRGPTYEQYF.

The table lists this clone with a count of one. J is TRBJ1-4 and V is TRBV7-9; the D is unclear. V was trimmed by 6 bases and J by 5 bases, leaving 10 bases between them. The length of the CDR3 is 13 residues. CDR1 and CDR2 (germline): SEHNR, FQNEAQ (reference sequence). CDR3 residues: CASRKGANEKLFF. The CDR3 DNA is TGTGCCAGCAGGAAGGGAGCAAATGAAAAACTGTTTTTT.

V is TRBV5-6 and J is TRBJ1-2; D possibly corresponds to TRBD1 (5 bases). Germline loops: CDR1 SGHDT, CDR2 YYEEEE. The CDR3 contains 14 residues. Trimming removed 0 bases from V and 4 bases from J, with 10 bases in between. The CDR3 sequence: CASSLARGTYGYTF. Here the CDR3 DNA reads TGTGCCAGCAGCTTGGCAAGAGGGACCTATGGCTACACCTTC.

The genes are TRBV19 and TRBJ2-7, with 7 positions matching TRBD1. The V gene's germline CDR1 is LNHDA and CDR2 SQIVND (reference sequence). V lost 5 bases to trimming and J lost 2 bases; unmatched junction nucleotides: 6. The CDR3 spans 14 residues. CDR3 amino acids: CASSSGQSPYEQYF. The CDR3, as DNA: TGTGCCAGTAGTTCGGGACAGAGTCCCTACGAGCAGTACTTC.

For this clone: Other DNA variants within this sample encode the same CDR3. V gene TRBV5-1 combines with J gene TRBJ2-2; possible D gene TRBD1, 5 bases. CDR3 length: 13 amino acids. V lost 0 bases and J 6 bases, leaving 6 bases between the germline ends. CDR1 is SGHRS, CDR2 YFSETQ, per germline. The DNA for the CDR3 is TGCGCCAGCAGCTTGGGCAGGGCCGGGGAGCTGTTTTTT. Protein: CASSLGRAGELFF.

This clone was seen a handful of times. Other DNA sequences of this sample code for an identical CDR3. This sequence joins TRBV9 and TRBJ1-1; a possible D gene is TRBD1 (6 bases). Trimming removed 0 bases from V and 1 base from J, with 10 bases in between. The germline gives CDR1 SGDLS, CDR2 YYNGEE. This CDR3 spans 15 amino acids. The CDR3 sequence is CASSVGLGGNTEAFF. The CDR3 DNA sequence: TGTGCCAGCAGCGTAGGCTTAGGGGGGAACACTGAAGCTTTCTTT. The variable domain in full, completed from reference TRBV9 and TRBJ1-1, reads DSGVTQTPKHLITATGQRVTLRCSPRSGDLSVYWYQQSLDQGLQFLIQYYNGEERAKGNILERFSAQQFPDLHSELNLSSLELGDSALYFCASSVGLGGNTEAFFGQGTRLTVV.

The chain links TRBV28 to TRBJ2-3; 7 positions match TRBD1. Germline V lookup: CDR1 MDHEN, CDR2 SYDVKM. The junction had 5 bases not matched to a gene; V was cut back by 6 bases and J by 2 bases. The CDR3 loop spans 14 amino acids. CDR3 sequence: CASRGQINTDTQYF. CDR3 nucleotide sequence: TGTGCCAGCAGGGGACAGATTAACACAGATACGCAGTATTTT.

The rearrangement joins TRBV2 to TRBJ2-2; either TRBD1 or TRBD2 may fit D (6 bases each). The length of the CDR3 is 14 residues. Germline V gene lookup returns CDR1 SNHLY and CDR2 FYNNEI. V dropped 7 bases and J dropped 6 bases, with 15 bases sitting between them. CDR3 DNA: TGTGCCAGCAAGTTGAGGGGGGTAGCCGGGGAGCTGTTTTTT. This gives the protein CASKLRGVAGELFF.

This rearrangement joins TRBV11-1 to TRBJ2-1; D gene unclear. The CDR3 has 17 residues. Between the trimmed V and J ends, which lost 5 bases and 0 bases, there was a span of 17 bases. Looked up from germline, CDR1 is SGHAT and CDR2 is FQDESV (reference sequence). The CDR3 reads CASSKSSSPSSYNEQFF. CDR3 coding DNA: TGTGCCAGCAGCAAGAGCTCCAGTCCCAGCTCCTACAATGAGCAGTTCTTC.

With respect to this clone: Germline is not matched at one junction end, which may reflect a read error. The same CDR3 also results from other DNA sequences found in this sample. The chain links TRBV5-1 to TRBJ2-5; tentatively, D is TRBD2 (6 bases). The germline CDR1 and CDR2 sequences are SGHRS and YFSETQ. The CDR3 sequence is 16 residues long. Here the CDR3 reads CASSLAIAAEGETQYF. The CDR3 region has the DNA TGCGCCAGCAGCTTGGCGATAGCGGCAGAAGGAGAGACTCAGTACTTC.